This T cell receptor beta chain was sequenced for a study of blood T cell repertoires in COVID-19. On the study more broadly: Specimens from acute and convalescent COVID-19 originated in the United States, Italy and Spain.

Assay used: immunoSEQ multiplex PCR; TCRdb lists only in-frame clones, some missing. Of about 270,000 clones listed, roughly 85% are singletons. CDR1 and CDR2 from the germline V gene are SGDLS and YYNGEE. The CDR3 is 16 residues long. V dropped 5 bases and J dropped 5; count of bases not matched to a gene: 9. The sequence came from a woman younger than 30 with acute or convalescent COVID-19. The chain carries TRBV9 and TRBJ2-1; 11 nucleotides align to TRBD2. The specimen sequenced was peripheral blood. CDR3 bases: TGTGCCAGCAGTATTGCCGGGACTAGCGGCGACAATGAGCAGTTCTTC. It is translated as CASSIAGTSGDNEQFF.